The text below deals with one T cell receptor (beta chain). The target antigen is unknown. The source of the sample is a study of OX40 agonist ivuxolimab in advanced cancers. Turning to the study itself: The patients received agonistic anti-OX40 (CD134) antibody ivuxolimab.

Whole-study findings and limits: Normalized expansion of T-cell clones was also low for some nonresponders.

Assay: immunoSEQ multiplex PCR; the TCRdb copy retains only in-frame clones and omits some. The sample records fewer than 20,000 clones, about four fifths being singletons. V lost 4 bases and J lost 9, with 10 bases in between. From germline, CDR1 is MGHRA and CDR2 YSYEKL. This CDR3 is built from 12 residues. The sequence was obtained from an adult with an advanced solid tumor such as melanoma, head and neck, liver or kidney cancer. The chain recombines TRBV4-1 with TRBJ2-1, with unresolved D. The sample here was CD4+ or CD8+ T cells sorted from blood, taken in a trial of the OX40 agonist ivuxolimab. The chain's CDR3 is CASSLHGGEQFF. In nucleotides, the CDR3 is TGCGCCAGCAGCCTACACGGCGGTGAGCAGTTCTTC.